These 18 T cell receptor beta chains were all obtained from the same sample, sequenced in a study of blood T cells in healthy people across ages. The authors ran a second PCR of roughly 6 to 12 cycles using a sample-barcoded 5' primer and a J-beta primer mix. TCRdb re-derived calls from the 5' RACE reads in MiXCR, one entry per CDR3 protein. The top ten hold 3% to 4% of the sample, which has hundreds of thousands of distinct CDR3 sequences, roughly 21% seen once. The material sequenced was blood. Receptor source: a man in his 70s in good health.

This rearrangement joins TRBV6-2 or TRBV6-3 to TRBJ2-5; perhaps TRBD2 as D (5 bases). This CDR3 region has 13 residues. Trimming took 6 bases from V and 3 from J, leaving 11 bases between them. Germline V gives CDR1 MNHEY, CDR2 SVGEGT. The CDR3 coding sequence is TGTGCCAGCAGGCCCGGACTTGAAGAGACCCAGTACTTC. This translates into CASRPGLEETQYF.

On this clonotype: A junction end diverges from the germline sequence, so it may reflect a read error. The chain combines TRBV28 with TRBJ2-2, with a weak D call TRBD2 (5 bases). The CDR3 runs 14 residues. Germline CDR1 is MDHEN and CDR2 is SYDVKM. The DNA of the CDR3 is TGTGCCAGCGAACAATTTGTTGACACCGGGGAGCTGCTTTTT. Protein product: CASEQFVDTGELLF.

The chain carries TRBV25-1 and TRBJ1-2; D is perhaps TRBD1 (5 bases). This CDR3 has 14 amino acids. Germline V gene data show CDR1 as MGHDK and CDR2 as SYGVNS. V shed 0 bases and J shed 7 bases, with 12 bases lying between them. This CDR3 is CASSEYGGAGGYTF. The CDR3 coding sequence is TGTGCCAGCAGTGAATATGGAGGGGCTGGTGGCTACACCTTC.

This clonotype was observed a handful of times. This chain links TRBV20-1 with TRBJ2-3, with 10 bases aligning to TRBD1. V was clipped by 6 bases and J by 5 bases; unmatched bases: 8. The germline gives CDR1 DFQATT, CDR2 SNEGSKA (reference sequence). The CDR3 spans 14 residues. CDR3 sequence (DNA): TGCAGTGCAACGACAGGGGGCCTCAGAGATACGCAGTATTTT. This translates into CSATTGGLRDTQYF.

The genes are TRBV20-1 and TRBJ1-5; 9 nucleotides agree with TRBD1. With V trimmed by 5 bases and J by 6 bases, 17 bases remained unmatched. Looked up from germline, CDR1 is DFQATT and CDR2 is SNEGSKA (reference sequence). The CDR3 has 17 amino acids. CDR3 protein: CSAGSGQGRSSGQPQHF. The CDR3 DNA is TGCAGTGCTGGAAGCGGACAGGGGCGGAGTAGCGGTCAGCCCCAGCATTTT.

The chain has TRBV6-1 and TRBJ1-2; a weak D match, TRBD1 (5 bases). The CDR3 is made up of 14 amino acids. Germline V gene data show CDR1 as MNHNS and CDR2 as SASEGT. The V gene lost 4 bases and the J gene lost 4 bases, with 13 bases spanning the gap. The CDR3 nucleotides are TGTGCCAGCAGTGCCGAGGGACCGACCTATGGCTACACCTTC. As protein: CASSAEGPTYGYTF.

This clonotype came up a few times. The chain has TRBV11-2 and TRBJ2-5; a weak D match, TRBD2 (5 bases). CDR3 size: 15 residues. Germline CDR1 is SGHAT and CDR2 is FQNNGV. Trimming removed 1 base from V and 6 bases from J, with 15 bases in between. CDR3: CASSLVEGPLKTQYF. The CDR3, as DNA: TGTGCCAGCAGCTTAGTAGAGGGCCCTTTAAAGACCCAGTACTTC. Drawing the rest from reference TRBV11-2 and TRBJ2-5, the complete variable domain is EAGVAQSPRYKIIEKRQSVAFWCNPISGHATLYWYQQILGQGPKLLIQFQNNGVVDDSQLPKDRFSAERLKGVDSTLKIQPAKLEDSAVYLCASSLVEGPLKTQYFGPGTRLLVL.

There are a few counts of this clonotype. The J gene is TRBJ1-1, the V gene TRBV9; D gene ambiguous. V was trimmed by 7 bases and J by 3 bases, leaving 10 bases between them. The CDR3 spans 12 residues. Germline V gene data show CDR1 as SGDLS and CDR2 as YYNGEE. In DNA, the CDR3 is TGTGCCAGCTCAGATGATGACACTGAAGCTTTCTTT. The encoded protein is CASSDDDTEAFF.

This clonotype was seen a handful of times. One junction end does not reproduce the germline sequence, and a read error may be involved. The J gene is TRBJ2-2, the V gene TRBV6-5; the D gene is possibly TRBD2 (5 bases). The CDR3 is 15 amino acids. The germline gives CDR1 MNHEY, CDR2 SVGAGI. The CDR3, as DNA: TGCGCCAGCAGTTACGACCAGCGGAGCACCGGGGAGCTGTTTTTT. Translation gives CASSYDQRSTGELFF.

The chain couples TRBV4-3 to TRBJ2-1; 10 bases are shared with TRBD1. J lost 8 bases, V lost 5 bases, and 6 bases had no gene match. The CDR3 has 14 amino acids. The V gene's germline CDR1 is LGHNA and CDR2 YSLEER. The DNA for the CDR3 is TGCGCCAGCAGCACCCAGACAGGGGGCTATGAGCAGTTCTTC. Protein sequence: CASSTQTGGYEQFF.

The chain has TRBV12-3 or TRBV12-4 and TRBJ2-5; D is possibly TRBD1 (6 bases). V lost 4 bases and J 4 bases, leaving 13 bases between the germline ends. The CDR3 runs 14 residues. The CDR3 sequence: CASSSPGRGETQYF. The CDR3 bases are TGTGCCAGCAGTTCCCCCGGCAGGGGAGAGACCCAGTACTTC.

This CDR3 is CAISSTAAYEQYF. The CDR3 nucleotides read TGTGCCATCAGTTCCACTGCCGCCTACGAGCAGTACTTC. V and J are TRBV10-3 and TRBJ2-5; D not resolved. The J call may be faulty, since TRBJ2-7 better matches the DNA end. The CDR3 totals 13 residues. Germline V gene lookup returns CDR1 ENHRY and CDR2 SYGVKD.

This chain uses TRBV20-1 with TRBJ2-3; unclear D gene. V was cut by 6 bases and J by 1 base, with 20 bases left in between. Germline V gene lookup returns CDR1 DFQATT and CDR2 SNEGSKA (reference sequence). This CDR3 has 16 residues. The CDR3 reads CSASVPTPGGTDTQYF. The CDR3 coding sequence is TGCAGTGCAAGCGTCCCCACCCCAGGAGGCACAGATACGCAGTATTTT.

The chain couples TRBV21-1 to TRBJ1-1; TRBD1, the table's D call, was not compared with the DNA. TRBV21-1 is a known pseudogene. This CDR3 has 17 residues. The CDR3 region is CASSKEKERQANTEAFF. CDR3 nucleotides: TGTGCCAGCAGCAAAGAAAAGGAAAGACAGGCTAACACTGAAGCTTTCTTT.

V usage is TRBV12-3 or TRBV12-4 and J usage is TRBJ2-6; 9 bases are shared with TRBD1. The junction had 2 bases not matched to a gene; V was cut back by 3 bases and J by 2 bases. The CDR3 covers 16 residues. The CDR3 DNA sequence: TGTGCCAGCAGTTTGCGGACAGGGGCTGGGGCCAACGTCCTGACTTTC. Residues: CASSLRTGAGANVLTF.

The V call is TRBV12-3 or TRBV12-4, the J call TRBJ2-5; 7 bases map to TRBD2. The DNA end favors TRBJ2-1, so the J call may be wrong. The CDR3 covers 13 residues. CDR3 sequence reads: CASSWRERHEQFF. For the CDR3, the DNA is TGTGCCAGCAGTTGGCGGGAGCGGCATGAGCAGTTCTTC.

The chain carries TRBV20-1 and TRBJ2-7, with TRBD1 matching over 12 bases. Germline CDR1 DFQATT, CDR2 SNEGSKA (reference sequence). The CDR3 contains 14 residues. J was trimmed by 7 bases and V by 0 bases; bases with no gene match: 4. The CDR3 nucleotides are TGCAGTGCTAGAGATGGGACAGGGGGCGGAGAGCAGTACTTC. Translation gives CSARDGTGGGEQYF.

This clonotype was observed a handful of times. This chain joins TRBV7-2 and TRBJ2-7; D gene uncertain. The germline CDR1 and CDR2 sequences are SGHTA and FQGNSA. V gave up 0 bases and J gave up 4 bases, with 7 bases separating them. The CDR3 length is 13 residues. CDR3 sequence (DNA): TGTGCCAGCAGCTTAGCTTCGCGGTACGAGCAGTACTTC. It encodes CASSLASRYEQYF.